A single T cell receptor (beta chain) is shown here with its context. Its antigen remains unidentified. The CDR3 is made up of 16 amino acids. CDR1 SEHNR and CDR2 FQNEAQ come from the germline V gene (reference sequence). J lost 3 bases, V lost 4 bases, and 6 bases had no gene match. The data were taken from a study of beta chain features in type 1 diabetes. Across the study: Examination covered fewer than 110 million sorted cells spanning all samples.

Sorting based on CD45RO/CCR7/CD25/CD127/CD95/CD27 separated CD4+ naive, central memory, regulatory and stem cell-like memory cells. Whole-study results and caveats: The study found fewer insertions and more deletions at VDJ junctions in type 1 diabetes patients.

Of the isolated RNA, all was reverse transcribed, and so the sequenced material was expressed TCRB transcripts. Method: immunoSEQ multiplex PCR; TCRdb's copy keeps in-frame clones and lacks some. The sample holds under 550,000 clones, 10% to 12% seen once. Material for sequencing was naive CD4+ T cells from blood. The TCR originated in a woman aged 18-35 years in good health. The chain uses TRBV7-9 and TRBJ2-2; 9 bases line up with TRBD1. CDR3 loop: CASSSGQGEDTGELFF. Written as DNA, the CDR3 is TGTGCCAGCAGCTCGGGACAGGGAGAGGACACCGGGGAGCTGTTTTTT.